This T cell receptor (beta chain) was captured in a study of liver allograft versus peripheral blood T cells. Study as a whole: Comparative analysis was performed on T cell receptor repertoires from transplanted livers and from recipients' peripheral blood. The study, taken as a whole, reports: Peripheral blood repertoires reportedly differed from the T cell receptor repertoires found inside liver allografts.

TCRdb called the reads again in MiXCR, with one record for every CDR3 protein. The sample gives 5,600 or so distinct CDR3 sequences, 12% to 15% of which show up once; 2.5% to 3% is in the top ten. This clonotype was counted between two and nine times. Its antigen remains unidentified. Germline lookup yields CDR1 MDHEN and CDR2 SYDVKM. V lost 2 bases and J 3 bases, leaving 23 bases between the germline ends. The CDR3 extends over 19 amino acids. The sequence came from a human patient who had a liver transplant. Some T cells may be the graft donor's. This chain connects TRBV28 to TRBJ1-5; D is unresolved. CDR3 nucleotides: TGTGCCAGCAGTTTACTCCCGCCCGGCAAGAAGGCTTACAATCAGCCCCAGCATTTT. This encodes CASSLLPPGKKAYNQPQHF.